The rows below give T cell receptor beta chains drawn from one sample of a study of blood T cell repertoires in COVID-19. The repertoire was sequenced with immunoSEQ multiplex PCR; TCRdb's copy has only in-frame clones and lacks some. The repertoire has about 410,000 clones, approximately 91% of them found once; the top ten carry less than 2%. Sample: peripheral blood. The receptors come from a woman aged 40 to 49 with COVID-19, enrolled during active disease. Both conserved end residues are part of each CDR3. The D gene is left open where the match is weak. For some rows the clone size is stated as once, few or many, or as a class when expanded; others skip it.

cdr3_aa,cdr3_nt,j_call,v_call,d_call,clone_size
CASSEQRQGAAFF,TGTGCCAGCAGTGAACAAAGACAGGGGGCGGCTTTCTTT,TRBJ1-1,TRBV25-1,TRBD1,.
CASSQEWTVLYGYTF,TGCGCCAGCAGCCAAGAATGGACAGTCCTCTATGGCTACACCTTC,TRBJ1-2,TRBV4-3,.,.
CASSFQGGGGETQYF,TGTGCCAGCAGCTTCCAAGGGGGGGGCGGAGAGACCCAGTACTTC,TRBJ2-5,TRBV7-2,.,.
CASSLTLSGEAYNEQFF,TGTGCCAGCAGCTTGACCTTGTCGGGAGAGGCCTACAATGAGCAGTTCTTC,TRBJ2-1,TRBV5-4,.,.
CASSLSVPPRPVGNEKLFF,TGTGCCAGCAGCCTCTCGGTTCCCCCGCGGCCAGTCGGTAATGAAAAACTGTTTTTT,TRBJ1-4,TRBV7-2,.,.
CASSPSTRGEKLFF,TGTGCCAGCAGCCCCTCCACCCGCGGGGAAAAACTGTTTTTT,TRBJ1-4,TRBV4-2,.,.
CASSSAGNQPQHF,TGTGCCAGCAGCTCGGCGGGCAATCAGCCCCAGCATTTT,TRBJ1-5,TRBV7-9,.,.
CASSTDRNGGNEQFF,TGTGCCAGCAGCACCGACAGGAATGGCGGTAATGAGCAGTTCTTC,TRBJ2-1,TRBV5-4,.,.
CASSIGTSAYNEQFF,TGTGCCAGCTCAATCGGGACTAGCGCTTACAATGAGCAGTTCTTC,TRBJ2-1,TRBV18,TRBD2,.
CASTQWEGGNQPQHF,TGTGCCAGCACCCAATGGGAGGGTGGCAATCAGCCCCAGCATTTT,TRBJ1-5,TRBV28,.,.
CSASGRAYNSPLHF,TGCAGTGCTAGTGGGAGGGCCTATAATTCACCCCTCCACTTT,TRBJ1-6,TRBV20-1,.,.
CASRQGDDGYTF,TGTGCCAGCCGACAGGGGGATGATGGCTACACCTTC,TRBJ1-2,TRBV6-6,TRBD1,.
CASSEPRDRGNLGSPLHF,TGTGCCAGCAGTGAACCCCGGGACAGGGGGAATTTGGGGTCACCCCTCCACTTT,TRBJ1-6,TRBV2,TRBD1,once
CATSDPDRGRTGELFF,TGTGCCACCAGTGACCCGGACAGGGGGCGCACCGGGGAGCTGTTTTTT,TRBJ2-2,TRBV24-1,TRBD1,.
CASSLQAGGPPDTQYF,TGTGCCAGCAGCTTGCAAGCGGGGGGGCCCCCAGATACGCAGTATTTT,TRBJ2-3,TRBV5-6,TRBD2,.
CASNTGTGVAYEQYF,TGTGCCAGTAATACCGGGACAGGGGTGGCCTACGAGCAGTACTTC,TRBJ2-7,TRBV19,TRBD1,.
CASSLGQGRSSYEKLFF,TGTGCCAGCAGCCTCGGACAGGGTCGAAGTTCTTATGAAAAACTGTTTTTT,TRBJ1-4,TRBV7-3,TRBD1,.
CASSTTGQGVSYEQYF,TGTGCCAGCAGCACAACGGGACAGGGAGTAAGTTACGAGCAGTACTTC,TRBJ2-7,TRBV13,TRBD1,.
CASSTGQETQYF,TGTGCCAGCTCAACAGGGCAAGAGACCCAGTACTTC,TRBJ2-5,TRBV7-6,.,.
CASSLGVLVRAFF,TGTGCCAGCAGCCTTGGAGTGCTAGTCCGAGCTTTCTTT,TRBJ1-1,TRBV6-2/TRBV6-3,.,.
CASSPHASGQVVQETQYF,TGCGCCAGCAGCCCCCACGCTTCAGGACAGGTTGTCCAAGAGACCCAGTACTTC,TRBJ2-5,TRBV5-1,TRBD1,.
CASSVGGQGHEQYF,TGTGCCAGCAGCGTAGGGGGACAGGGGCACGAGCAGTACTTC,TRBJ2-7,TRBV9,TRBD1,few
CASSYTQGAYQPQHF,TGTGCCAGCAGTTACACACAGGGGGCCTATCAGCCCCAGCATTTT,TRBJ1-5,TRBV6-2/TRBV6-3,TRBD1,.
CASSQSWDSELTGELFF,TGCGCCAGCAGTCAATCTTGGGACAGCGAACTTACCGGGGAGCTGTTTTTT,TRBJ2-2,TRBV23-1,TRBD1,.
CATSDSGTPNSPLHF,TGTGCCACCAGTGATTCCGGGACACCGAATTCACCCCTCCACTTT,TRBJ1-6,TRBV24-1,.,.
CAWRSGSAYEQYF,TGTGCCTGGAGGTCCGGGTCTGCCTACGAGCAGTACTTC,TRBJ2-7,TRBV30,.,.
CASSDSSYEQYF,TGTGCCAGCAGTGACAGCTCCTACGAGCAGTACTTC,TRBJ2-7,TRBV6-1,.,.
CASSTGGRNTIYF,TGTGCCAGCAGTACGGGGGGACGAAACACCATATATTTT,TRBJ1-3,TRBV6-2/TRBV6-3,.,once
CATAGQAYYEQYF,TGTGCCACCGCGGGACAGGCCTACTACGAGCAGTACTTC,TRBJ2-7,TRBV5-8,TRBD1,.
CASSFEGARNEQFF,TGTGCCAGCAGCTTCGAGGGGGCACGGAATGAGCAGTTCTTC,TRBJ2-1,TRBV11-3,TRBD1,.
CATSGFSGQTSNTGELFF,TGTGCCACCAGCGGTTTCTCAGGACAGACTTCTAACACCGGGGAGCTGTTTTTT,TRBJ2-2,TRBV15,.,.
CASSLTGGMDTEAFF,TGTGCCAGCAGCTTGACAGGGGGCATGGACACTGAAGCTTTCTTT,TRBJ1-1,TRBV7-2,TRBD1,.
CASRGQLNTEAFF,TGTGCCAGCAGAGGACAGTTGAACACTGAAGCTTTCTTT,TRBJ1-1,TRBV6-5,.,.
CASSLWSLNTEAFF,TGTGCCAGCAGTTTATGGAGCCTGAACACTGAAGCTTTCTTT,TRBJ1-1,TRBV28,.,.
CASSLGGGGAYNEQFF,TGTGCCAGCAGCTTAGGTGGAGGGGGCGCTTACAATGAGCAGTTCTTC,TRBJ2-1,TRBV11-2,.,.
CASSPLTSPSSYNEQFF,TGTGCCAGCAGCCCGCTAACTAGCCCATCCTCCTACAATGAGCAGTTCTTC,TRBJ2-1,TRBV5-4,.,.
CASSLQPGQGHEQYF,TGTGCCAGCAGTTTACAGCCGGGACAGGGGCACGAGCAGTACTTC,TRBJ2-7,TRBV27,TRBD1,.
CASSSRLRTDTQYF,TGTGCCAGCAGCTCCCGACTACGCACAGATACGCAGTATTTT,TRBJ2-3,TRBV7-2,.,.
CASSPRKGVTDTQYF,TGTGCCAGCAGTCCCCGGAAGGGGGTAACAGATACGCAGTATTTT,TRBJ2-3,TRBV28,.,.
CASSPGDRVNNYGYTF,TGCGCCAGCAGCCCAGGGGACAGGGTCAATAACTATGGCTACACCTTC,TRBJ1-2,TRBV4-1,TRBD1,.